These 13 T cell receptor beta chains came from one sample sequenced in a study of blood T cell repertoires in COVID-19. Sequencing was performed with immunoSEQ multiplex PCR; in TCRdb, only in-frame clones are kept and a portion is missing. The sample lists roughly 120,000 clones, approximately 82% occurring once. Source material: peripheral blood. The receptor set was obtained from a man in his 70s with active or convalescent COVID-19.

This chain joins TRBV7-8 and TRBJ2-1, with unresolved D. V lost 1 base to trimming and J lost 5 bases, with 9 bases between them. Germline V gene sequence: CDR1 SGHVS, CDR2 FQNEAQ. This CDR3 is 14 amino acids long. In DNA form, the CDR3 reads TGTGCCAGCAGCTTAGTACAGAAACACAATGAGCAGTTCTTC. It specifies CASSLVQKHNEQFF.

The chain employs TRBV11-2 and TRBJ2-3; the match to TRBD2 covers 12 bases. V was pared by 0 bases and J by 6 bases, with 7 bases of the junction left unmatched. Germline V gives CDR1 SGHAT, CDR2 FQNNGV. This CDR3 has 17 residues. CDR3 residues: CASSLDRLAGAWDTQYF. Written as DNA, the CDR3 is TGTGCCAGCAGCTTAGATCGACTAGCGGGAGCATGGGATACGCAGTATTTT.

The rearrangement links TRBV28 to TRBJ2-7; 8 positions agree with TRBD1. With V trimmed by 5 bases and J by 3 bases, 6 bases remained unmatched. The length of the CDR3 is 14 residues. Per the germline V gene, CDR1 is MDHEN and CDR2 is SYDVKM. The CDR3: CASSTGQGLYEQYF. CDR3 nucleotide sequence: TGTGCCAGCAGTACCGGACAGGGCCTCTACGAGCAGTACTTC.

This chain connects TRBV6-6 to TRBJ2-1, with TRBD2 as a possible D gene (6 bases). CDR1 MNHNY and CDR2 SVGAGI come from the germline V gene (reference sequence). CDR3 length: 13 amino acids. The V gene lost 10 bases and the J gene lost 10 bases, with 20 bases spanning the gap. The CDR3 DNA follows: TGTGCCACCATTCCCGGGACTCTGAGCGAGCAGTTCTTC. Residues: CATIPGTLSEQFF.

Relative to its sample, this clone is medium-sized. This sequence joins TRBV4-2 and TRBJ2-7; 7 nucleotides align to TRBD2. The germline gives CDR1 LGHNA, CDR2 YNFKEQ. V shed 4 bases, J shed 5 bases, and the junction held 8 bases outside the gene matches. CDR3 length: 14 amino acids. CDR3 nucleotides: TGTGCCAGCAGCCGCCGGGGAACTAGCGACGAGCAGTACTTC. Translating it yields CASSRRGTSDEQYF.

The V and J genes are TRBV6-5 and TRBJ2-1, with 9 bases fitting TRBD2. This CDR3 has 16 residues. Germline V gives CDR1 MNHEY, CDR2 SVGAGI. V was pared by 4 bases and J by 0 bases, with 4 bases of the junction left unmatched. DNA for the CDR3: TGTGCCAGCAGTTCGGTAGCGGGGGTCTCCTACAATGAGCAGTTCTTC. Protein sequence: CASSSVAGVSYNEQFF.

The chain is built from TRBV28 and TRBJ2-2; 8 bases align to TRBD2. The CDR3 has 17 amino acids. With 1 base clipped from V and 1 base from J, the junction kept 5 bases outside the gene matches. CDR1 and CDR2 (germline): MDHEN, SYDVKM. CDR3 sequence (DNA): TGTGCCAGCAGTTTATCGGGACTAGTAGGGAACACCGGGGAGCTGTTTTTT. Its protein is CASSLSGLVGNTGELFF.

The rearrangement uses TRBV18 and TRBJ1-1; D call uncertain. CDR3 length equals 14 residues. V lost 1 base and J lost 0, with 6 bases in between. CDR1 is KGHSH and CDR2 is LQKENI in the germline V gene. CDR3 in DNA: TGTGCCAGCTCACCACTTGAGATGAACACTGAAGCTTTCTTT. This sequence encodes CASSPLEMNTEAFF.

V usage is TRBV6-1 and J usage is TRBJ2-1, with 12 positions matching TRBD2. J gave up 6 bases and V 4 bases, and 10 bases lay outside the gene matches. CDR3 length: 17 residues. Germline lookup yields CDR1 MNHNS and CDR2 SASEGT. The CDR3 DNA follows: TGTGCCAGCAGTGCAGCCCGGGGACTAGCGGGTACCAATGAGCAGTTCTTC. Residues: CASSAARGLAGTNEQFF.

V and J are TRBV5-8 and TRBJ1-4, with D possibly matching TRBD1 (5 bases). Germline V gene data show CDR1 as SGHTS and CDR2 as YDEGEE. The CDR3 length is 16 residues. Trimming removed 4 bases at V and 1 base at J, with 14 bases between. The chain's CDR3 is CASSTPGGGTNEKLFF. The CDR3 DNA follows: TGTGCCAGCAGCACTCCTGGGGGGGGAACTAATGAAAAACTGTTTTTT.

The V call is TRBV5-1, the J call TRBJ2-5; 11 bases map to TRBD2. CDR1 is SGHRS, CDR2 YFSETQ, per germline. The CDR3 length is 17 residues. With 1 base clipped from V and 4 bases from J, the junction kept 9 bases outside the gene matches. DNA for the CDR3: TGCGCCAGCAGCTTGTTGTCTAGCGGGGGGCACGGAGAGACCCAGTACTTC. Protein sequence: CASSLLSSGGHGETQYF.

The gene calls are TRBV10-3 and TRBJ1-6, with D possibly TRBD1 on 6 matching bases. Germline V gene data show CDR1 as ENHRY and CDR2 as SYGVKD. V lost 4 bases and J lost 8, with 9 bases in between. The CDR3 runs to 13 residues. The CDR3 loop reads CAISAAGDSPLHF. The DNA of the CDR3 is TGTGCCATCAGTGCGGCAGGGGATTCACCCCTCCACTTT.

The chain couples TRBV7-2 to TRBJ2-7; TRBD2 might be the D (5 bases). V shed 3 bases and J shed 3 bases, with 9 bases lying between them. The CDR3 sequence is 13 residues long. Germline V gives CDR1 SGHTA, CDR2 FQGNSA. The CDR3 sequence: CASSFTDYYEQYF. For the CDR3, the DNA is TGTGCCAGCAGCTTTACAGACTACTACGAGCAGTACTTC.